This entry concerns a single T cell receptor (beta chain). The antigen is not known. The CDR3 loop spans 14 amino acids. Germline V lookup: CDR1 GTSNPN, CDR2 SVGIG (reference sequence). V was pared by 1 base and J by 5 bases, with 6 bases of the junction left unmatched. The PCR used 60 Vbeta and 13 Jbeta primers. Measured with immunoSEQ multiplex PCR; TCRdb has only the in-frame clones, and not every one. The data include about 200,000 clones; the top ten clones carry about 1%. This record comes from a study of cytomegalovirus exposure and HLA in healthy donors. Study-level points and caveats: Sequencing depth roughly uniform across donors was assumed in presence/absence analyses. In a later analysis, CMV-associated beta chains were mostly HLA-associated, it appeared. In a later analysis, specific HLA alleles were associated with around 17,000 TCR beta sequences at a 0.05 false discovery rate.

The sequence was collected from a girl aged 2 to 9 in good health and CMV-seropositive. The sequenced material came from PBMCs. The V and J genes are TRBV30 and TRBJ1-1; 8 positions match TRBD1. The CDR3 loop reads CAWSALTGGTEAFF. CDR3 coding DNA: TGTGCCTGGAGTGCCTTAACAGGGGGTACTGAAGCTTTCTTT.